This T cell receptor beta chain is from a study of T cells after yellow fever vaccination. Study-wide background: The SMART-Seq v4 Ultra Low Input method served to prepare the low-cell-number fractions. Study-level findings and limits: Repertoires obtained by FACS sorting could include abundant clonotypes that entered as contaminants from the bulk population. A large majority of primary-vaccination clones showed up again after the booster (96% CD4, around 90% CD8).

The CDR3 spans 15 residues. Germline V CDR1 and CDR2: SEHNR, FQNEAQ (reference sequence). With V trimmed by 4 bases and J by 0 bases, 2 bases remained unmatched. A universal primer site and UMIs were added as TCR cDNA was made by 5'RACE template switching. TCRdb re-called the 5' RACE reads through MiXCR, storing one row per CDR3 protein. The sample lists roughly 240,000 distinct CDR3 sequences, about 7% occurring once. This clonotype was observed a handful of times. Its matching antigen is unknown. The chain links TRBV7-9 to TRBJ2-3; 9 bases are shared with TRBD1. The source of this sequence is a man aged 25-45 years who received the YFV17D yellow fever vaccine. The sequences come from CD4+ T cells sorted from PBMCs, collected on the day of the yellow fever booster vaccination. In DNA form, the CDR3 reads TGTGCCAGCAGCTCAGGACAGGGGAGCACAGATACGCAGTATTTT. Translated, it gives CASSSGQGSTDTQYF.